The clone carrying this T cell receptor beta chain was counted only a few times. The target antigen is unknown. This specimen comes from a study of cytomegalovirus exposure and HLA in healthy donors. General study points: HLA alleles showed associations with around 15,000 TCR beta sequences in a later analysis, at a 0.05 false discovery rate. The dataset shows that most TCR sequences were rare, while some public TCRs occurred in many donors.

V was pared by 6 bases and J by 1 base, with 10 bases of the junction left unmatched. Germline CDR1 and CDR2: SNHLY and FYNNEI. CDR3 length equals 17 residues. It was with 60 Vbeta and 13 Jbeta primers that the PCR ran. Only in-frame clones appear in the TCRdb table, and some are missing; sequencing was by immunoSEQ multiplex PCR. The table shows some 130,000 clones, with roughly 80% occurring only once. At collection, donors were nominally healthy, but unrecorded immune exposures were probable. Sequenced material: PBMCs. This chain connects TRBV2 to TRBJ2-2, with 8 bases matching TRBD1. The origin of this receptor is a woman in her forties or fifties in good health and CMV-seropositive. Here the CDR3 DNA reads TGTGCCAGCAGCACCCCCCGCGGGACAGGGAACACCGGGGAGCTGTTTTTT. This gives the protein CASSTPRGTGNTGELFF.